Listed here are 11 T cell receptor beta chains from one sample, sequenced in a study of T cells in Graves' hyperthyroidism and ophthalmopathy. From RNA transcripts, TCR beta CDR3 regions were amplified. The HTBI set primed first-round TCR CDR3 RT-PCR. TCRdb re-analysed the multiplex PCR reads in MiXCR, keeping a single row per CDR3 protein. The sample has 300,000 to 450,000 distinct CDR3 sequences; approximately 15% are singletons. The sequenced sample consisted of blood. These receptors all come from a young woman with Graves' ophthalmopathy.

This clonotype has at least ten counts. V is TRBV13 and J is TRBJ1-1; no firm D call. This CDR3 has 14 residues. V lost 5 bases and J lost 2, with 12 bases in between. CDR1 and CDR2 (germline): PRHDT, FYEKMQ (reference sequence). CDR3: CASSLTKLNTEAFF. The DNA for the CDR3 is TGTGCCAGCAGCCTCACCAAACTCAACACTGAAGCTTTCTTT.

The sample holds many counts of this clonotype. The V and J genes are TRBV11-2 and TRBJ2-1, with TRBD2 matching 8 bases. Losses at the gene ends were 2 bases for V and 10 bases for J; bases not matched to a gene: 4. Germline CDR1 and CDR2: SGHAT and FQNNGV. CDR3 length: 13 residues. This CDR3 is CASSLTSGVEQFF. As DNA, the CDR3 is TGTGCCAGCAGCTTAACTAGCGGTGTCGAGCAGTTCTTC. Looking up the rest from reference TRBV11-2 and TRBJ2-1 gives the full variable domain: EAGVAQSPRYKIIEKRQSVAFWCNPISGHATLYWYQQILGQGPKLLIQFQNNGVVDDSQLPKDRFSAERLKGVDSTLKIQPAKLEDSAVYLCASSLTSGVEQFFGPGTRLTVL.

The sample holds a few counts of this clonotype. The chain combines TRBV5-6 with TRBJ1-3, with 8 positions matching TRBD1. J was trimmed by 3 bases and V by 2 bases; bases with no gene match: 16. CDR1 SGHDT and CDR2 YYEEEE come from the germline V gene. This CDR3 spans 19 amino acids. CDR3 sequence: CASSFRRSLQGAGGNTIYF. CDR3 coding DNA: TGTGCCAGCAGCTTTCGGAGATCGTTGCAGGGGGCGGGTGGAAACACCATATATTTT.

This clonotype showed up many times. The CDR3, as DNA: TGTGCCAGCAGACCACCGCCGGGACAGGGTGGGACTGAAGCTTTCTTT. Translated: CASRPPPGQGGTEAFF. The gene calls are TRBV12-3 or TRBV12-4 and TRBJ1-1; 9 positions match TRBD1. The CDR3 extends over 16 amino acids. V was pared by 6 bases and J by 5 bases, with 13 bases of the junction left unmatched.

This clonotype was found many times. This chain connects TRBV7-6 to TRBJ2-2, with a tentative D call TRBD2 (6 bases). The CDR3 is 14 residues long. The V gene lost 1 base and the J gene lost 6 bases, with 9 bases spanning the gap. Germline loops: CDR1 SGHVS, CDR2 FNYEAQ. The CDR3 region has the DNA TGTGCCAGCAGCTTAGTGGGGGGATCCGGGGAGCTGTTTTTT. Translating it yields CASSLVGGSGELFF.

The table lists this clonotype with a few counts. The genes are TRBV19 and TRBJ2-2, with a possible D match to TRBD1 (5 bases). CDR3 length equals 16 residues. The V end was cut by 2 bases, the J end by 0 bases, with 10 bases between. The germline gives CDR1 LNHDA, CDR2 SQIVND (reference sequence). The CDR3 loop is CASSIYRTTNTGELFF. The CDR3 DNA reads TGTGCCAGTAGTATATATCGGACAACGAACACCGGGGAGCTGTTTTTT.

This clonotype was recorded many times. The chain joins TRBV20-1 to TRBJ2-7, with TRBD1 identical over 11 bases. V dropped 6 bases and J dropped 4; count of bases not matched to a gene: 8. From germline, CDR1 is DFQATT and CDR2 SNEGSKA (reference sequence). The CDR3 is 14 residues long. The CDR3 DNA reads TGCAGTGCACCAAGGGACAGGGGGTCTTACGAGCAGTACTTC. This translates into CSAPRDRGSYEQYF.

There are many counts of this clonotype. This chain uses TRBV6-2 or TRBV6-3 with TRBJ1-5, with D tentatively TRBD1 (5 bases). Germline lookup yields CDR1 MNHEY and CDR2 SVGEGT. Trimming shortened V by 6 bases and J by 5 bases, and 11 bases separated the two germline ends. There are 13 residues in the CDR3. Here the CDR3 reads CASRPDSHQPQHF. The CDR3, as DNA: TGTGCCAGCAGACCCGACAGTCATCAGCCCCAGCATTTT.

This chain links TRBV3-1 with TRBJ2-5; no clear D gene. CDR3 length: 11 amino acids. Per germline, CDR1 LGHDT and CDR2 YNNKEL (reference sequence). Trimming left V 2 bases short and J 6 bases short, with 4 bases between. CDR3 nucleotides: TGTGCCAGCAGCCAATTCAAGACCCAGTACTTC. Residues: CASSQFKTQYF.

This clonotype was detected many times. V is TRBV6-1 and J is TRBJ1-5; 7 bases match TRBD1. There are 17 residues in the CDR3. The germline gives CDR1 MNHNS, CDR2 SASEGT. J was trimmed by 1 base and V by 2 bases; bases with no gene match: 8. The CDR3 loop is CASSERRGTVSNQPQHF. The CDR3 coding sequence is TGTGCCAGCAGTGAAAGGCGTGGGACAGTAAGCAATCAGCCCCAGCATTTT.

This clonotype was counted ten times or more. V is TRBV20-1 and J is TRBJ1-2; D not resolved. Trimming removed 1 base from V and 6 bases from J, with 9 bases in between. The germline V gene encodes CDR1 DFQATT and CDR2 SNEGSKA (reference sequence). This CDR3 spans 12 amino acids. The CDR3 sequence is CSARGTDHGYTF. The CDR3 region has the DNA TGCAGTGCTAGAGGAACCGATCATGGCTACACCTTC.